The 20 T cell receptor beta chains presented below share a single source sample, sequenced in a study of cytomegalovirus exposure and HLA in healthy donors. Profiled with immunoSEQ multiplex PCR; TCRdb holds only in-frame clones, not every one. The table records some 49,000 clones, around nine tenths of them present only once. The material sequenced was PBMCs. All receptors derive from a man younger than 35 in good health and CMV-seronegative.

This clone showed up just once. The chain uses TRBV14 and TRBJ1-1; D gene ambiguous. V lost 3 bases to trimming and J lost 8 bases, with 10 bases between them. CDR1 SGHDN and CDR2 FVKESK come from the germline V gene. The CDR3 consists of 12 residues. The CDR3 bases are TGTGCCAGCAGCCATAGCCCGAACGAAGCTTTCTTT. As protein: CASSHSPNEAFF.

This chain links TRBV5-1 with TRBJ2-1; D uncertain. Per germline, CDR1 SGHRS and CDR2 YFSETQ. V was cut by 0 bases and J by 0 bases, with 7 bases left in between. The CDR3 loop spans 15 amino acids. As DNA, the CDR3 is TGCGCCAGCAGCTTGGATATTAGCTCCTACAATGAGCAGTTCTTC. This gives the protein CASSLDISSYNEQFF.

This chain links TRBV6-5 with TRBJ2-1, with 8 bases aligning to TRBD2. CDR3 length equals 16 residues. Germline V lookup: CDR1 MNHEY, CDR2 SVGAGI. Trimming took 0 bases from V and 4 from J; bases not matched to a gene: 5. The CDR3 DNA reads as TGTGCCAGCAGTTACTCGAACCGGGAGGGGTACAATGAGCAGTTCTTC. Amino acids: CASSYSNREGYNEQFF.

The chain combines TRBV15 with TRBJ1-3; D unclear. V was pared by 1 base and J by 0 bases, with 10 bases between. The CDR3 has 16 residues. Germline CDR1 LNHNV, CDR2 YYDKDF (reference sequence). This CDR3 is CATSRGGRSSGNTIYF. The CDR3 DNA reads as TGTGCCACCAGCAGAGGCGGGAGGAGCTCTGGAAACACCATATATTTT.

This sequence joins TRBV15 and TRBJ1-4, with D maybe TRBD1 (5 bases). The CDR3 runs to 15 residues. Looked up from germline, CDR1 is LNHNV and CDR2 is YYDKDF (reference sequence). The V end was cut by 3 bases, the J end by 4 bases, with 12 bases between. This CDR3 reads CATSSIRGDNEKLFF. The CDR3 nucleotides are TGTGCCACCAGCAGTATCCGGGGGGATAATGAAAAACTGTTTTTT. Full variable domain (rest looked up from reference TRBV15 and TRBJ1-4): DAMVIQNPRYQVTQFGKPVTLSCSQTLNHNVMYWYQQKSSQAPKLLFHYYDKDFNNEADTPDNFQSRRPNTSFCFLDIRSPGLGDTAMYLCATSSIRGDNEKLFFGSGTQLSVL.

CDR3 coding DNA: TGTGCCAGCAGCTTAGGGTCCGGACTTCGGGATGAAAAACTGTTTTTT. It encodes CASSLGSGLRDEKLFF. V is TRBV7-8 and J is TRBJ1-4; D is unclear. This CDR3 is built from 16 residues. V lost 1 base and J lost 6, with 15 bases in between. The germline gives CDR1 SGHVS, CDR2 FQNEAQ.

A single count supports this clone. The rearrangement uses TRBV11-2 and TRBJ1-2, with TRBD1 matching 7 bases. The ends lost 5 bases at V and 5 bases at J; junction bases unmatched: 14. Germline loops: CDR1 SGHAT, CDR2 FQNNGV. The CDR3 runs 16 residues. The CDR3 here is CASSQGRQGHPYGYTF. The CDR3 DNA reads TGTGCCAGCAGCCAGGGGCGACAGGGTCACCCTTATGGCTACACCTTC. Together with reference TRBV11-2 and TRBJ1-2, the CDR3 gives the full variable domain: EAGVAQSPRYKIIEKRQSVAFWCNPISGHATLYWYQQILGQGPKLLIQFQNNGVVDDSQLPKDRFSAERLKGVDSTLKIQPAKLEDSAVYLCASSQGRQGHPYGYTFGSGTRLTVV.

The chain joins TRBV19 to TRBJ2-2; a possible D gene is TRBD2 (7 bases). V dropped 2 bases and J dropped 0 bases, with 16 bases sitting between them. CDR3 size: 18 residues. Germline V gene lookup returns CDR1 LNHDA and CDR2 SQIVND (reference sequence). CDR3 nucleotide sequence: TGTGCCAGTAGTATACGGGGGGCCGGGACGGCGAACACCGGGGAGCTGTTTTTT. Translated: CASSIRGAGTANTGELFF.

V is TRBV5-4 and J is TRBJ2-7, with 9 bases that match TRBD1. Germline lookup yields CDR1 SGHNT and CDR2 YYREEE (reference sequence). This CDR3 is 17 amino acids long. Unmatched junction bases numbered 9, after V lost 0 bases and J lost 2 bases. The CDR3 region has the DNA TGTGCCAGCAGCTTGGGGATCGGGACAGGGACGACCTACGAGCAGTACTTC. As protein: CASSLGIGTGTTYEQYF.

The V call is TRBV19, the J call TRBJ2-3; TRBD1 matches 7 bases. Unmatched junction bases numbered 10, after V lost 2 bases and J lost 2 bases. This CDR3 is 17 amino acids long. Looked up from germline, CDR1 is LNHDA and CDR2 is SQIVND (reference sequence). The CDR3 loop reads CASSIYLIQGNTDTQYF. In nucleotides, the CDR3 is TGTGCCAGTAGTATATACTTAATACAGGGGAACACAGATACGCAGTATTTT.

The CDR3 DNA reads as TGTGCCAGCAGCTTGGCGGGACAGGTCAGAAACACCATATATTTT. This sequence encodes CASSLAGQVRNTIYF. The chain joins TRBV5-4 to TRBJ1-3; the match to TRBD1 covers 8 bases. Unmatched junction bases numbered 4, after V lost 0 bases and J lost 5 bases. This CDR3 has 15 residues. Germline CDR1 and CDR2: SGHNT and YYREEE (reference sequence).

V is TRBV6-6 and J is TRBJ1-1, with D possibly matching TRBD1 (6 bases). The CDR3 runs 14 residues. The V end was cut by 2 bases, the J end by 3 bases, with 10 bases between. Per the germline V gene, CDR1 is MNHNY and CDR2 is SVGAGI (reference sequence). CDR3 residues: CASSYGGTDTEAFF. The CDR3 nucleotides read TGTGCCAGCAGTTACGGGGGCACGGACACTGAAGCTTTCTTT.

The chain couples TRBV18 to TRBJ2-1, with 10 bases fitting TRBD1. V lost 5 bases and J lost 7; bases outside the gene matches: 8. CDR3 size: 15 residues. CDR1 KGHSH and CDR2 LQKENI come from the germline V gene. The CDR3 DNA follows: TGTGCCAGCTCAGCCGGACAGGGGGAGATTAATGAGCAGTTCTTC. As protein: CASSAGQGEINEQFF.

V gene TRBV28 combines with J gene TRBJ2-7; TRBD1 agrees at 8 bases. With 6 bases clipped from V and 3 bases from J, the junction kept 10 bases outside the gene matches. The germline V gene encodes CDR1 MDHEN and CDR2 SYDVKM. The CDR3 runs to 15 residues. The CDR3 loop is CASRDPGQANYEQYF. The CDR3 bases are TGTGCCAGCAGAGACCCGGGACAGGCGAACTACGAGCAGTACTTC.

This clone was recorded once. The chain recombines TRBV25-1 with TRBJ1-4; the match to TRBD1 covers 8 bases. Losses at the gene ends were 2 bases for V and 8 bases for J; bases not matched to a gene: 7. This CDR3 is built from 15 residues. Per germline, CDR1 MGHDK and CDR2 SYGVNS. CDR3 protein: CASSEDRRDREKLFF. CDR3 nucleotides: TGTGCCAGCAGTGAAGATCGTCGGGACAGGGAAAAACTGTTTTTT.

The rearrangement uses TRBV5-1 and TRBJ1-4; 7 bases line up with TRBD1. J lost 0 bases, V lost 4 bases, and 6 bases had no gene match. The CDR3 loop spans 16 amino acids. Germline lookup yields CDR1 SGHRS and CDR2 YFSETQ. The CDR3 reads CASSVGTATTNEKLFF. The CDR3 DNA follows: TGCGCCAGCAGCGTCGGGACAGCTACAACTAATGAAAAACTGTTTTTT.

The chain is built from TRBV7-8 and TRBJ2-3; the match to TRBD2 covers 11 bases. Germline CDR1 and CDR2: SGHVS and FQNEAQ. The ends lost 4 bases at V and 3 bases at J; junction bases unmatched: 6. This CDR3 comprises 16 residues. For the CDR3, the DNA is TGTGCCAGCAGCTCGAGAGGGACTAGCGGTACAGATACGCAGTATTTT. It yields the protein CASSSRGTSGTDTQYF.

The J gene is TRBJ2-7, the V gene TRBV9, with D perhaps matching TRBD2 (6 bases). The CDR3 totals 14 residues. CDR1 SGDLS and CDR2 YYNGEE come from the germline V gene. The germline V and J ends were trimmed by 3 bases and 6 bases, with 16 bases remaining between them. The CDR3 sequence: CASSAGVKKAEQYF. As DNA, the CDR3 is TGTGCCAGCAGCGCGGGAGTCAAAAAGGCCGAGCAGTACTTC.

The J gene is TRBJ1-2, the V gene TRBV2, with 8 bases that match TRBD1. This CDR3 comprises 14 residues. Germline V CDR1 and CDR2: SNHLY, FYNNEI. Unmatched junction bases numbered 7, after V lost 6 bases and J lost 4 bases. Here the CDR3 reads CASRGQADIYGYTF. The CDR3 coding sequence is TGTGCCAGCAGGGGACAGGCGGATATCTATGGCTACACCTTC. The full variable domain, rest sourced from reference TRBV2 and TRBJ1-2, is EPEVTQTPSHQVTQMGQEVILRCVPISNHLYFYWYRQILGQKVEFLVSFYNNEISEKSEIFDDQFSVERPDGSNFTLKIRSTKLEDSAMYFCASRGQADIYGYTFGSGTRLTVV.

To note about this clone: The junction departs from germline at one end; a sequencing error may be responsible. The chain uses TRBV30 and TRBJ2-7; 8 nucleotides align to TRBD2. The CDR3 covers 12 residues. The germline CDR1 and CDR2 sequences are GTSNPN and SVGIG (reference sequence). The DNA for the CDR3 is TGTGCCAGGAGCGGGAGCTCCTACGAGCAGTACTTC. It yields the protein CARSGSSYEQYF.